The 32 T cell receptor beta chains below all came from one sample that was sequenced in a study of blood T cells in healthy people across ages. Through a sample-barcoded 5' primer and a J-beta primer mix, a second PCR was run for roughly 6 to 11 cycles. TCRdb fed the 5' RACE reads into MiXCR, producing one record per CDR3 protein. The table has 1.5 million to 2 million distinct CDR3 sequences, roughly 27% seen once. The sample taken for sequencing was blood. Every receptor here comes from a woman in her 30s in good health.

The chain carries TRBV6-5 and TRBJ1-2; TRBD1 might be the D (5 bases). Per germline, CDR1 MNHEY and CDR2 SVGAGI. Trimming left V 4 bases short and J 1 base short, with 10 bases between. The CDR3 has 14 residues. The CDR3 region has the DNA TGTGCCAGCAGTTTCCTCCAGGGTAACTATGGCTACACCTTC. As protein: CASSFLQGNYGYTF.

This clonotype showed up many times. This sequence joins TRBV7-3 and TRBJ2-6, with 8 nucleotides matching TRBD1. The CDR3 has 17 amino acids. Germline values: CDR1 SGHTA, CDR2 FQGTGA. The ends lost 5 bases at V and 0 bases at J; junction bases unmatched: 6. CDR3 region: CASSGRDRHSGANVLTF. The CDR3 DNA sequence: TGTGCCAGCAGCGGCCGGGACAGGCACTCTGGGGCCAACGTCCTGACTTTC.

The chain joins TRBV24-1 to TRBJ2-1; a possible D gene is TRBD1 (6 bases). The CDR3 contains 16 residues. V lost 1 base to trimming and J lost 3 bases, with 12 bases between them. Germline CDR1 reads KGHDR; CDR2 reads SFDVKD. CDR3 DNA: TGTGCCACCAGTGATTTACCTCGGACAGACTACAATGAGCAGTTCTTC. The encoded protein is CATSDLPRTDYNEQFF.

The CDR3 DNA reads as TGCAGCAGCTTTGACAGGGACTACGAGCAGTACTTC. The encoded protein is CSSFDRDYEQYF. This rearrangement joins TRBV29-1 to TRBJ2-7, with TRBD1 matching 7 bases. Per the germline V gene, CDR1 is SQVTM and CDR2 is ANQGSEA. The CDR3 consists of 12 residues. V gave up 8 bases and J gave up 3 bases; unmatched junction bases: 7.

At least ten counts were recorded for this clonotype. The rearrangement joins TRBV18 to TRBJ2-7; D perhaps matches TRBD1 (5 bases). Germline V gene lookup returns CDR1 KGHSH and CDR2 LQKENI. V gave up 8 bases and J gave up 2 bases, with 16 bases separating them. CDR3 length: 14 amino acids. Here the CDR3 DNA reads TGTGCCAGCAGTCCCGGAGACAGACCCTACGAGCAGTACTTC. Amino acids: CASSPGDRPYEQYF.

The V call is TRBV15, the J call TRBJ2-5; D is unresolved. The germline gives CDR1 LNHNV, CDR2 YYDKDF (reference sequence). V lost 0 bases and J 1 base, leaving 6 bases between the germline ends. There are 14 residues in the CDR3. CDR3 loop: CATSRETSQETQYF. The CDR3 region has the DNA TGTGCCACCAGCAGAGAGACGTCCCAAGAGACCCAGTACTTC. The variable domain in full, completed from reference TRBV15 and TRBJ2-5, reads DAMVIQNPRYQVTQFGKPVTLSCSQTLNHNVMYWYQQKSSQAPKLLFHYYDKDFNNEADTPDNFQSRRPNTSFCFLDIRSPGLGDTAMYLCATSRETSQETQYFGPGTRLLVL.

This chain joins TRBV7-3 and TRBJ2-2, with D unresolved. Germline CDR1 is SGHTA and CDR2 is FQGTGA. This CDR3 is 13 amino acids long. With 5 bases removed from V and 7 bases from J, the gap between germline ends came to 11 bases. The CDR3 sequence: CASSRGMSGELFF. As DNA, the CDR3 is TGTGCCAGCAGCCGAGGAATGAGCGGGGAGCTGTTTTTT.

This clonotype was counted a few times. The CDR3 sequence is CASSLTRDRGYF. The CDR3 DNA reads TGTGCCAGCAGTTTAACCCGGGACAGGGGGTACTTC. This rearrangement joins TRBV28 to TRBJ2-5; 10 nucleotides match TRBD1. The germline gives CDR1 MDHEN, CDR2 SYDVKM. This CDR3 region has 12 residues. Trimming took 2 bases from V and 13 from J; bases not matched to a gene: 4.

V is TRBV27 and J is TRBJ2-3; the D is unclear. This CDR3 is built from 12 residues. Germline V gives CDR1 MNHEY, CDR2 SMNVEV (reference sequence). The germline V and J ends were trimmed by 5 bases and 5 bases, with 8 bases remaining between them. Here the CDR3 reads CASSVYGDTQYF. The CDR3 nucleotides read TGTGCCAGCAGTGTATACGGAGATACGCAGTATTTT.

This clonotype was counted between two and nine times. The DNA for the CDR3 is TGTGCCAGCAGCTTAGCCGACAGACTCTATGGCTACACCTTC. Its protein product is CASSLADRLYGYTF. This chain links TRBV7-2 with TRBJ1-2; D might be TRBD1 (5 bases). Germline CDR1 is SGHTA and CDR2 is FQGNSA. Trimming stripped 0 bases from V and 4 bases from J, with 9 bases between. The CDR3 has 14 amino acids. Together with reference TRBV7-2 and TRBJ1-2, the CDR3 gives the full variable domain: GAGVSQSPSNKVTEKGKDVELRCDPISGHTALYWYRQSLGQGLEFLIYFQGNSAPDKSGLPSDRFSAERTGGSVSTLTIQRTQQEDSAVYLCASSLADRLYGYTFGSGTRLTVV.

This clonotype was counted at least ten times. The rearrangement joins TRBV4-1 to TRBJ1-2, with a possible D match to TRBD1 (5 bases). This CDR3 contains 16 residues. Between the trimmed V and J ends, which lost 0 bases and 4 bases, there was a span of 15 bases. Germline CDR1 is MGHRA and CDR2 is YSYEKL. CDR3 sequence reads: CASSQDLSRASYGYTF. CDR3 bases: TGCGCCAGCAGCCAAGATCTATCCAGGGCCTCCTATGGCTACACCTTC.

To note about this clonotype: Its ends do not fully match the called genes, so a read error is possible. V usage is TRBV11-2 and J usage is TRBJ2-7; no reliable D call. The J call is uncertain, as TRBJ2-5 better fits the DNA end. The CDR3 consists of 12 residues. Germline loops: CDR1 SGHAT, CDR2 FQNNGV. The CDR3 region has the DNA TGTGCCAGCAACTTAAGCACAGAGACCCAGTACTTC. This gives the protein CASNLSTETQYF.

The chain couples TRBV19 to TRBJ1-1; the D is unclear. Trimming left V 1 base short and J 0 bases short, with 6 bases between. Looked up from germline, CDR1 is LNHDA and CDR2 is SQIVND (reference sequence). The CDR3 length is 14 residues. The CDR3 here is CASSIGTVNTEAFF. Here the CDR3 DNA reads TGTGCCAGTAGTATAGGGACGGTGAACACTGAAGCTTTCTTT.

In this sample, this clonotype turned up many times. The genes are TRBV4-1 and TRBJ2-1; TRBD2 aligns across 9 bases. V gave up 1 base and J gave up 3 bases; unmatched junction bases: 7. The CDR3 loop spans 17 amino acids. Germline CDR1 MGHRA, CDR2 YSYEKL. CDR3 in amino acids: CASSQARLAVRYNEQFF. DNA for the CDR3: TGCGCCAGCAGCCAAGCCCGACTAGCGGTCCGCTACAATGAGCAGTTCTTC.

The rearrangement links TRBV20-1 to TRBJ2-1; D remains unclear. This CDR3 comprises 13 residues. Germline loops: CDR1 DFQATT, CDR2 SNEGSKA (reference sequence). Trimming took off 1 base at V and 5 bases at J, with 9 bases between the two ends. Here the CDR3 reads CSARVAVHNEQFF. Here the CDR3 DNA reads TGCAGTGCTAGAGTCGCGGTCCACAATGAGCAGTTCTTC.

This chain links TRBV5-1 with TRBJ2-5; D may be TRBD1 (5 bases). V lost 5 bases to trimming and J lost 11 bases, with 19 bases between them. The CDR3 is made up of 13 amino acids. The germline V gene encodes CDR1 SGHRS and CDR2 YFSETQ. DNA of the CDR3: TGCGCCAGCAGGGTTTCACCGGACAATGAGCAGTACTTC. Translation: CASRVSPDNEQYF.

This clonotype was seen only a few times. The gene calls are TRBV2 and TRBJ1-2, with D possibly being TRBD1 (5 bases). The CDR3 is 15 residues long. Trimming shortened V by 6 bases and J by 8 bases, and 22 bases separated the two germline ends. Germline V gene lookup returns CDR1 SNHLY and CDR2 FYNNEI. Here the CDR3 reads CASSDLWDGGRGYTF. CDR3 bases: TGTGCCAGCAGCGATCTCTGGGACGGTGGAAGAGGCTACACCTTC.

This clonotype was recorded a few times. The chain recombines TRBV18 with TRBJ2-3; D gene unclear. V was trimmed by 1 base and J by 0 bases, leaving 8 bases between them. This CDR3 has 15 amino acids. CDR1 and CDR2 from the germline V gene are KGHSH and LQKENI. The CDR3 DNA reads TGTGCCAGCTCACCACTCTCACGGAGCACAGATACGCAGTATTTT. Translated, it gives CASSPLSRSTDTQYF.

There are many counts of this clonotype. The rearrangement joins TRBV5-1 to TRBJ2-7, with a tentative D call TRBD2 (6 bases). The germline CDR1 and CDR2 sequences are SGHRS and YFSETQ. This CDR3 comprises 16 residues. The V end lost 0 bases, the J end lost 2 bases, and 15 bases lay between the germline ends. CDR3 DNA: TGCGCCAGCAGCTTGGCATCCAGCGGGCTCGCCTACGAGCAGTACTTC. Its translation: CASSLASSGLAYEQYF.

To note about this clonotype: A much larger clone differs from this one at a single base, so this may be a read error. This chain links TRBV7-9 with TRBJ2-1; 7 bases map to TRBD2. V lost 5 bases, J lost 2 bases, and 9 bases stayed unmatched. The CDR3 is 16 residues long. Germline loops: CDR1 SEHNR, CDR2 FQNEAQ (reference sequence). The CDR3, as DNA: TGTGCCAGCAGCAATCCACGGGACTATCCCTACAATGAGCAGTTCTTC. This sequence encodes CASSNPRDYPYNEQFF.

This chain uses TRBV4-2 with TRBJ2-6; D is possibly TRBD1 (6 bases). The CDR3 runs 18 residues. CDR1 and CDR2 from the germline V gene are LGHNA and YNFKEQ. V shed 1 base and J shed 1 base, with 14 bases lying between them. The DNA for the CDR3 is TGTGCCAGCAGCCAAGTAGGGACAAAGGTTTCTGGGGCCAACGTCCTGACTTTC. Protein: CASSQVGTKVSGANVLTF.

V is TRBV18 and J is TRBJ2-1, with 10 bases identical to TRBD2. The CDR3 spans 15 residues. CDR1 and CDR2 (germline): KGHSH, LQKENI. V was pared by 6 bases and J by 6 bases, with 8 bases of the junction left unmatched. CDR3 in DNA: TGTGCCAGCTCCCCAGGACTAGCGGAGATCAATGAGCAGTTCTTC. It codes for CASSPGLAEINEQFF.

This clonotype was picked up a small number of times. The chain combines TRBV5-6 with TRBJ2-7, with 8 bases aligning to TRBD1. The germline CDR1 and CDR2 sequences are SGHDT and YYEEEE. V shed 0 bases and J 5 bases; nucleotides not matched to a gene: 4. The CDR3 is 14 amino acids. CDR3 DNA sequence: TGTGCCAGCAGCTTGGACAGGGGGGACAACGAGCAGTACTTC. Encoded protein: CASSLDRGDNEQYF. The full variable domain, completed using reference TRBV5-6 and TRBJ2-7, is DAGVTQSPTHLIKTRGQQVTLRCSPKSGHDTVSWYQQALGQGPQFIFQYYEEEERQRGNFPDRFSGHQFPNYSSELNVNALLLGDSALYLCASSLDRGDNEQYFGPGTRLTVT.

V and J are TRBV5-1 and TRBJ2-1, with 10 positions matching TRBD2. The ends lost 0 bases at V and 12 bases at J; junction bases unmatched: 9. The CDR3 spans 15 residues. Germline V gene data show CDR1 as SGHRS and CDR2 as YFSETQ. CDR3 residues: CASSLASSGGAPQFF. The DNA for the CDR3 is TGCGCCAGCAGCTTGGCGTCTAGCGGGGGCGCCCCGCAGTTCTTC.

Notes on this clonotype: A read error may be the cause here, since a much bigger clone is one base away. The chain joins TRBV28 to TRBJ2-5, with D tentatively TRBD1 (6 bases). The CDR3 is made up of 15 amino acids. Germline values: CDR1 MDHEN, CDR2 SYDVKM. CDR3 residues: CASSPWTEGQEAQYF. For the CDR3, the DNA is TGTGCCAGCAGTCCTTGGACAGAAGGGCAAGAGGCCCAGTACTTC.

Concerning this clonotype: The junction departs from germline at one end; a sequencing error may be responsible. CDR3 in DNA: TGCGCCAGCAGCCTCGGGACGGGAAAGGAAAAACGGTTTTTT. Protein sequence: CASSLGTGKEKRFF. The gene calls are TRBV4-3 and TRBJ1-4, with D possibly matching TRBD1 (5 bases). The length of the CDR3 is 14 residues. Germline V lookup: CDR1 LGHNA, CDR2 YSLEER.

J is TRBJ1-1 and V is TRBV6-1; 7 bases match TRBD1. Germline assignment: CDR1 MNHNS and CDR2 SASEGT. This CDR3 has 17 residues. The junction had 17 bases not matched to a gene; V was cut back by 6 bases and J by 4 bases. The CDR3 bases are TGTGCCAGCAGGCCGCCTAGGACAGGAGGTATTCCCACTGAAGCTTTCTTT. Protein product: CASRPPRTGGIPTEAFF.

The rearrangement uses TRBV6-1 and TRBJ1-2; the D is unclear. The CDR3 has 13 amino acids. The germline gives CDR1 MNHNS, CDR2 SASEGT. V was shortened by 2 bases and J by 4 bases, with 8 bases between the two germline ends. The CDR3 nucleotides are TGTGCCAGCAGTGAACGTCAGTCCTATGGCTACACCTTC. Translated, it gives CASSERQSYGYTF.

This clonotype was recorded at least ten times. The genes are TRBV20-1 and TRBJ2-1; D gene ambiguous. Germline CDR1 is DFQATT and CDR2 is SNEGSKA (reference sequence). The CDR3 is 16 amino acids. Trimming removed 0 bases at V and 0 bases at J, with 12 bases between. The CDR3 DNA is TGCAGTGCTAGAGACGTAGACCTCCGCTCCTACAATGAGCAGTTCTTC. It codes for CSARDVDLRSYNEQFF.

The rearrangement joins TRBV5-1 to TRBJ2-7; 8 bases agree with TRBD2. The CDR3 totals 15 residues. Looked up from germline, CDR1 is SGHRS and CDR2 is YFSETQ. With 2 bases clipped from V and 1 base from J, the junction kept 5 bases outside the gene matches. CDR3 sequence (DNA): TGCGCCAGCAGCTTCCTAGCGGGTTTTTCCTACGAGCAGTACTTC. Translating it yields CASSFLAGFSYEQYF.

About this clonotype itself: A read error may explain this, as a much larger clone is one base away. The V call is TRBV27, the J call TRBJ2-4; TRBD1 might be the D (8 bases). This CDR3 is 13 amino acids long. Germline values: CDR1 MNHEY, CDR2 SMNVEV (reference sequence). Trimming took 3 bases from V and 15 from J, leaving 18 bases between them. The CDR3 DNA sequence: TGTGCCAGCAGTTTGTACAGGGGGGGAGAGCGGTACTTC. Translated: CASSLYRGGERYF.

This clonotype appeared many times. The chain links TRBV6-6 to TRBJ1-2; no firm D call. V lost 9 bases to trimming and J lost 6 bases, with 17 bases between them. From germline, CDR1 is MNHNY and CDR2 SVGAGI (reference sequence). The CDR3 spans 13 residues. The CDR3 loop is CASFETGSNGYTF. CDR3 sequence (DNA): TGTGCCAGTTTCGAGACGGGGTCTAATGGCTACACCTTC.